This TCR beta chain was observed in a study of T-cell memory formation after mild COVID-19. Study overall: Clusters of TCRs were largely donor specific.

TCRdb fed the 5' RACE reads into MiXCR, producing one record per CDR3 protein. The data contain around 260,000 distinct CDR3 sequences, around 15% of them singletons. Findings and caveats of the study: The appearance of some responding clones in pre-infection memory suggested that cross-reactive memory joined. The SARS-CoV-2 specificity of second-wave clones reaching peak at day 37 remained unverified. From day 15 to 85, contracting clones were balanced between CD4 and CD8, whereas later expanders leaned toward CD4+.

This clonotype was seen many times. The antigen remains undetermined. The clonotype comes from a young man who had mild COVID-19 (a few samples of this study predate the infection). Cell type and time point are not known. Material for sequencing was PBMCs or a T cell subset sorted from them (not recorded which).

The CDR3 is CASRSFLAGVGTDTQYF. In nucleotides, the CDR3 is TGTGCCAGCAGATCCTTCCTAGCGGGGGTCGGCACAGATACGCAGTATTTT. This rearrangement joins TRBV6-2 or TRBV6-3 to TRBJ2-3; 10 bases match TRBD2. J gave up 1 base and V 6 bases, and 10 bases lay outside the gene matches. CDR3 length equals 17 residues. Germline V CDR1 and CDR2: MNHEY, SVGEGT.